This T cell receptor beta chain was sequenced for a study of human T cells and chemical hapten exposure. CDR3 length: 13 residues. CDR1 and CDR2 from the germline V gene are SNHLY and FYNNEI. The junction had 6 bases not matched to a gene; V was cut back by 9 bases and J by 4 bases. The time point was: patch test 1, 2 weeks after DPC sensitization. Treatment: therapeutic diphenylcyclopropenone sensitization with weekly scalp DPC. This clonotype has just a few counts. TCRdb reprocessed the RACE reads via MiXCR and lists one record per CDR3 protein. The sample records 150,000 to 200,000 distinct CDR3 sequences, 13% to 15% being singletons.

The material sequenced was whole blood, taken in connection with sensitization to the hapten diphenylcyclopropenone (DPC). This clonotype originated in a woman aged 25 to 39 with alopecia areata. Some clones in this sample may be carry-over from other donors' samples. The V call is TRBV2, the J call TRBJ2-5; the match to TRBD2 covers 9 bases. The CDR3 spells CASLSGRRETQYF. CDR3 nucleotide sequence: TGTGCCAGTCTTAGCGGGAGAAGAGAGACCCAGTACTTC.